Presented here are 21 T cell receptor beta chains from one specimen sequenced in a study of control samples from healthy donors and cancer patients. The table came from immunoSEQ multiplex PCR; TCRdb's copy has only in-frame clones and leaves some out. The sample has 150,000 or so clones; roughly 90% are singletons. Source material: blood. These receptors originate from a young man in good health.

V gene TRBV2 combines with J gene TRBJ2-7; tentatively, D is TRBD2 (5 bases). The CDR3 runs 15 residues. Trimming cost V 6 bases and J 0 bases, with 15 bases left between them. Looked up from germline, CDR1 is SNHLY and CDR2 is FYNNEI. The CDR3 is CASSRPRASSYEQYF. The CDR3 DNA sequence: TGTGCCAGCAGCCGACCGAGGGCGAGCTCCTACGAGCAGTACTTC.

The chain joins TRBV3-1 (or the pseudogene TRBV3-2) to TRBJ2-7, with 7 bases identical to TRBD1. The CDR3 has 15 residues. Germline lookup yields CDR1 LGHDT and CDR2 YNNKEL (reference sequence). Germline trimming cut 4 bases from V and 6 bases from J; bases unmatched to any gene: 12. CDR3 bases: TGTGCCAGCAGCCCCCTCCGGAGACAGGGTGGCGAGCAGTACTTC. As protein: CASSPLRRQGGEQYF.

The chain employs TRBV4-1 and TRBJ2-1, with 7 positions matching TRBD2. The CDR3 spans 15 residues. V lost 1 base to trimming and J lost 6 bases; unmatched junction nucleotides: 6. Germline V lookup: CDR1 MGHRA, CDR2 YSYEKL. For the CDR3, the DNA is TGCGCCAGCAGCCAAGGCCTGGGACTACTCAATGAGCAGTTCTTC. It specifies CASSQGLGLLNEQFF.

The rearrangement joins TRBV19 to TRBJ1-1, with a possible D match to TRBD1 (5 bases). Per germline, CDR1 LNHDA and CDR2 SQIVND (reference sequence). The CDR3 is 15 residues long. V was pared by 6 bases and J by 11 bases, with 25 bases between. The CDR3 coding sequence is TGTGCCAGTAGGTATACGGGGCTAAGGCAGTCGGAGGCTTTCTTT. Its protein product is CASRYTGLRQSEAFF.

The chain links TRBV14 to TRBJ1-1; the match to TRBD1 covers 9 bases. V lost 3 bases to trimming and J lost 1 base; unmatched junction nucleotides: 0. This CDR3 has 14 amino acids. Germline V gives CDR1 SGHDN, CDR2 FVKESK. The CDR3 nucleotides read TGTGCCAGCAGCCAGACAGGGGGGAACACTGAAGCTTTCTTT. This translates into CASSQTGGNTEAFF.

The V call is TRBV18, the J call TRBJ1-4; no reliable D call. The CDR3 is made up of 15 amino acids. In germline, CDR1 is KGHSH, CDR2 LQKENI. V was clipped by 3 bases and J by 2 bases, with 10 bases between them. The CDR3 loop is CASSPDGQTNEKLFF. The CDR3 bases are TGTGCCAGCTCACCCGATGGCCAGACTAATGAAAAACTGTTTTTT.

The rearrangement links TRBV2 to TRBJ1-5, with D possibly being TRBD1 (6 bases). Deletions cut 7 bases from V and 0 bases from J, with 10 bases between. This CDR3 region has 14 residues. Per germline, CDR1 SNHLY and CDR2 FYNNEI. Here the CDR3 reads CASMDSFSNQPQHF. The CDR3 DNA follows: TGTGCCAGCATGGACAGTTTTAGCAATCAGCCCCAGCATTTT.

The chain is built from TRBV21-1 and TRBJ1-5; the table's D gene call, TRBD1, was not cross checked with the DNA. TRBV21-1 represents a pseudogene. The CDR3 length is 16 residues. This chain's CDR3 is CASSPQGHRSNQPQHF. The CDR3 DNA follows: TGTGCCAGCAGCCCTCAGGGACATCGTAGCAATCAGCCCCAGCATTTT.

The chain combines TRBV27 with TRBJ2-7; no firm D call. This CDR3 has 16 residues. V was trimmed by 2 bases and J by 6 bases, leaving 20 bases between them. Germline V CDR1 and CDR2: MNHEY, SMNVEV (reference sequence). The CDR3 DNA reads TGTGCCAGCAGTTTAAGTTTGTCGACTCTAAAGCTCGAGCAGTACTTC. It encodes CASSLSLSTLKLEQYF.

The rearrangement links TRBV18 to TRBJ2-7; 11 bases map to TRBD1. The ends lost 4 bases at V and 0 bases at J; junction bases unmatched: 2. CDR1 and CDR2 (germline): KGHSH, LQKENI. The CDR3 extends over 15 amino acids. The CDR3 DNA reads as TGTGCCAGCTCACAGGGACAGGGGGTCTCCTACGAGCAGTACTTC. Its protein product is CASSQGQGVSYEQYF.

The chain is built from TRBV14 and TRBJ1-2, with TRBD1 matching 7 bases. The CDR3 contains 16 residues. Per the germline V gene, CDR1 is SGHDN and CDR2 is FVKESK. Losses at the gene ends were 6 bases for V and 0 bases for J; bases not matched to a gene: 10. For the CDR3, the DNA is TGTGCCAGCAGTCCCGTCCGACAGGGAGCTAACTATGGCTACACCTTC. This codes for CASSPVRQGANYGYTF.

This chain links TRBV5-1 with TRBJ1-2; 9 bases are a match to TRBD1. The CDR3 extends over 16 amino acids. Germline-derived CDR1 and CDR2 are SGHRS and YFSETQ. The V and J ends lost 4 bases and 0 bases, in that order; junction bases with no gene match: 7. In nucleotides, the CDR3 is TGCGCCAGCAGCCCCCGGGACAGGGCCACTAACTATGGCTACACCTTC. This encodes CASSPRDRATNYGYTF.

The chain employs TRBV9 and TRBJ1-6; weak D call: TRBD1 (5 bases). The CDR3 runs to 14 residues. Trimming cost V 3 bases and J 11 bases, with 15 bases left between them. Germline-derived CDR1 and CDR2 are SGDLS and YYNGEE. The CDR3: CASSGGPRPAPLHF. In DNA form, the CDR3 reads TGTGCCAGCAGCGGGGGACCGCGCCCCGCACCCCTCCACTTT. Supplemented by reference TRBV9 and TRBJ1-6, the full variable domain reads DSGVTQTPKHLITATGQRVTLRCSPRSGDLSVYWYQQSLDQGLQFLIQYYNGEERAKGNILERFSAQQFPDLHSELNLSSLELGDSALYFCASSGGPRPAPLHFGNGTRLTVT.

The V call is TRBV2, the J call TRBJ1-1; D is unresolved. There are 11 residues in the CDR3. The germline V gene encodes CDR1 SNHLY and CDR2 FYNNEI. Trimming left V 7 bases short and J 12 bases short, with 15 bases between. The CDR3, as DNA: TGTGCCAGCAATCCTGAGGTGCTGACTTTCTTT. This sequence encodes CASNPEVLTFF.

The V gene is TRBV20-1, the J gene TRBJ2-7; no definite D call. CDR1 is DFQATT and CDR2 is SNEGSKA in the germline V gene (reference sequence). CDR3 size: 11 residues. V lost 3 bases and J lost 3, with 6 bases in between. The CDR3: CSARDGYEQYF. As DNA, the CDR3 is TGCAGTGCTAGGGACGGCTACGAGCAGTACTTC.

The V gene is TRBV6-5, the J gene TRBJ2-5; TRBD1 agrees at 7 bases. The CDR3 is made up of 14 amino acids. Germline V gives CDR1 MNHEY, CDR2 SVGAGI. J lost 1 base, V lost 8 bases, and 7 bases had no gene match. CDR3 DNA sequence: TGTGCCAGCCTTGGGACAGTAGGCCAAGAGACCCAGTACTTC. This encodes CASLGTVGQETQYF.

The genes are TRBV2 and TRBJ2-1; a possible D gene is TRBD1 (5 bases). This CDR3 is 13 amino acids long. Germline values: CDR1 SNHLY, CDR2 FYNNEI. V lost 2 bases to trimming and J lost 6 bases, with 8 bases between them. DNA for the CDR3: TGTGCCAGCAGTGAATATACAGGCAATGAGCAGTTCTTC. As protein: CASSEYTGNEQFF. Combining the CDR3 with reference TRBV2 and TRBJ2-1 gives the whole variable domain EPEVTQTPSHQVTQMGQEVILRCVPISNHLYFYWYRQILGQKVEFLVSFYNNEISEKSEIFDDQFSVERPDGSNFTLKIRSTKLEDSAMYFCASSEYTGNEQFFGPGTRLTVL.

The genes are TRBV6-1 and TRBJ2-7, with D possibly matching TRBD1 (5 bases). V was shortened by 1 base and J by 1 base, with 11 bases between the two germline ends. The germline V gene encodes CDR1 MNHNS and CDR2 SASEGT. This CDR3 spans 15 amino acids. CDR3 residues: CASSEDLHRSYEQYF. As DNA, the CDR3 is TGTGCCAGCAGTGAAGACCTTCACAGGTCCTACGAGCAGTACTTC.

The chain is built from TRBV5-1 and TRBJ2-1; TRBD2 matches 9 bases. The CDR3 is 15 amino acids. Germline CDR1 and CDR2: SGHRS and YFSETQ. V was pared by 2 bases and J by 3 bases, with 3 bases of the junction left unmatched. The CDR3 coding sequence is TGCGCCAGCAGCTTAGAAGCGGGGGGCTACAATGAGCAGTTCTTC. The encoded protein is CASSLEAGGYNEQFF.

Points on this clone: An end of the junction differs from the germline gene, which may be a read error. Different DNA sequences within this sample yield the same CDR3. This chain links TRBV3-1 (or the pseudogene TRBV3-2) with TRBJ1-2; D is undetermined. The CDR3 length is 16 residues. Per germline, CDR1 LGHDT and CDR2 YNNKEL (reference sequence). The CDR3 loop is CASSQGIRLDNYGYTF. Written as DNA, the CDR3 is TGTGCCAGCAGTCAAGGAATCCGATTGGATAACTATGGCTACACCTTC.

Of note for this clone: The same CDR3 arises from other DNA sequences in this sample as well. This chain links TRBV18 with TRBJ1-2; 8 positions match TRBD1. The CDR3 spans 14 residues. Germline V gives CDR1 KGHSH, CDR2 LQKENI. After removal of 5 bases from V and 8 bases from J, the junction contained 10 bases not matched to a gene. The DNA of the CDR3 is TGTGCCAGCTCAGAATCAGCAGGGGGCGGCGGCTACACCTTC. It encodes CASSESAGGGGYTF.